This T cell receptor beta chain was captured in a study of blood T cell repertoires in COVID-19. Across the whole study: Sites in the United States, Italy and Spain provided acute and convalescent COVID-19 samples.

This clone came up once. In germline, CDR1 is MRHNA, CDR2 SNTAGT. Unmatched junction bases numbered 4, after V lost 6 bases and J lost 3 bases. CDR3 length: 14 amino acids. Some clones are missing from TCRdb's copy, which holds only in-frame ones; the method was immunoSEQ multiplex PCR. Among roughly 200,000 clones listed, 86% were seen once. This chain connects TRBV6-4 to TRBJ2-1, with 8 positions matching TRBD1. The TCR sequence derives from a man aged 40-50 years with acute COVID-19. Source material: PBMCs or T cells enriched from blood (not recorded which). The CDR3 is CASSDRGFYNEQFF. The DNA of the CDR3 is TGTGCCAGCAGCGACAGGGGTTTCTACAATGAGCAGTTCTTC.